This is a list of T cell receptor beta chains from one sample in a study of sequential checkpoint blockade in melanoma. TCRdb's copy holds only in-frame clones and misses some; the assay was immunoSEQ multiplex PCR. This sample has more than 25,000 clones, with 85% to 90% found just once. The material sequenced was CD8+ T cells sorted from blood (inferred from file names), taken from a patient given nivolumab and ipilimumab in sequence. The receptors come from a human donor with melanoma. Each CDR3 is given with its conserved first and last residue. The D gene is left open where the match is weak. For some rows the clone size is stated as once, few or many, or as a class when expanded; others skip it.

TRBJ2-7	-	14	-	TRBV4-3	CASSLGTGVYEQYF	TGCGCCAGCAGCCTAGGAACGGGAGTTTACGAGCAGTACTTC
TRBJ2-2	-	13	-	TRBV6-5	CASSYGASGELFF	TGTGCCAGCAGTTACGGAGCGTCCGGGGAGCTGTTTTTT
TRBJ2-3	TRBD1	17	-	TRBV5-6	CASSPLQGRRLTDTQYF	TGTGCCAGCAGCCCTCTACAGGGGAGAAGATTGACAGATACGCAGTATTTT
TRBJ2-1	-	11	-	TRBV5-8	CASSLGLGGFF	TGTGCCAGCAGCTTGGGGTTGGGAGGGTTCTTC
TRBJ2-1	TRBD1	16	-	TRBV14	CASSPANRGPYNEQFF	TGTGCCAGCAGCCCCGCGAACAGGGGGCCCTACAATGAGCAGTTCTTC
TRBJ1-5	-	13	-	TRBV5-1	CASSLAVNQPQHF	TGCGCCAGCAGCTTGGCGGTAAATCAGCCCCAGCATTTT
TRBJ2-1	-	15	-	TRBV5-3	CARRTARDWYNEQFF	TGTGCCAGAAGAACCGCCCGAGATTGGTACAATGAGCAGTTCTTC
TRBJ1-2	-	14	-	TRBV2	CASTPLGPNYGYTF	TGTGCCAGCACCCCATTGGGCCCTAACTATGGCTACACCTTC
TRBJ2-7	-	15	-	TRBV4-2	CASSDLGQGSYEQYF	TGTGCCAGCAGCGACCTCGGGCAGGGCTCCTACGAGCAGTACTTC
TRBJ1-2	-	14	-	TRBV5-4	CASRYRVEADGYTF	TGTGCCAGCAGATACAGGGTCGAGGCTGATGGCTACACCTTC
TRBJ1-2	TRBD1	13	-	TRBV4-1	CASSQGTGYGYTF	TGCGCCAGCAGCCAAGGGACAGGGTATGGCTACACCTTC
TRBJ2-3	-	13	-	TRBV7-9	CASSPDNTDTQYF	TGTGCCAGCAGCCCTGACAACACAGATACGCAGTATTTT
TRBJ2-1	TRBD2	11	few	TRBV4-2	CASSLAGAWFF	TGTGCCAGCAGCCTAGCGGGAGCGTGGTTCTTC
TRBJ2-1	TRBD2	16	few	TRBV7-3	CASSLIVAGGFNEQFF	TGTGCCAGCAGCTTAATCGTAGCGGGAGGTTTCAATGAGCAGTTCTTC
TRBJ1-2	TRBD1	18	once	TRBV9	CASSTSRDSGFSNYGYTF	TGTGCCAGCAGCACCTCCCGGGACAGCGGGTTCTCTAACTATGGCTACACCTTC
TRBJ1-2	-	14	few	TRBV7-9	CASRSRHINYGYTF	TGTGCCAGCAGGTCCAGGCACATAAACTATGGCTACACCTTC
TRBJ2-5	-	12	-	TRBV7-9	CASSLGYRVQYF	TGTGCCAGCAGCTTAGGGTACAGGGTACAGTACTTC
TRBJ2-5	-	15	-	TRBV5-1	CASSLALGQQETQYF	TGCGCCAGCAGCTTGGCATTGGGACAACAAGAGACCCAGTACTTC
TRBJ2-1	-	13	-	TRBV7-9	CASSLVADNEQFF	TGTGCCAGCAGCTTAGTAGCGGACAATGAGCAGTTCTTC
TRBJ2-1	TRBD2	14	-	TRBV2	CASAGLGLAGEQFF	TGTGCCAGCGCGGGACTAGGGCTTGCCGGTGAGCAGTTCTTC
TRBJ2-7	TRBD2	15	-	TRBV30	CAWRTSGRAPYEQYF	TGTGCCTGGCGGACTAGCGGGAGGGCACCCTACGAGCAGTACTTC
TRBJ1-2	TRBD1	15	-	TRBV6-5	CASSYQGGQKYGYTF	TGTGCCAGCAGTTACCAGGGGGGACAGAAATATGGCTACACCTTC
TRBJ2-5	TRBD1	15	-	TRBV7-2	CASSSGTGIGETQYF	TGTGCCAGCAGCTCAGGGACAGGGATAGGGGAGACCCAGTACTTC
TRBJ2-1	-	16	-	TRBV27	CASSLSTEFSYNEQFF	TGTGCCAGCAGTTTATCGACGGAGTTCTCCTACAATGAGCAGTTCTTC
TRBJ2-7	-	16	-	TRBV12-2	CASRLDGSRWFDEQYF	TGTGCAAGTCGCTTAGATGGGAGCAGGTGGTTCGACGAGCAGTACTTC
TRBJ2-7	-	16	-	TRBV28	CASTPPVRAFLGEQYF	TGTGCCAGCACCCCCCCGGTGCGGGCTTTCCTTGGGGAGCAGTACTTC
TRBJ2-1	-	16	-	TRBV5-1	CASSLGGRGLCNEQFF	TGCGCCAGCAGCTTGGGCGGGCGGGGTTTATGCAATGAGCAGTTCTTC